The clone carrying this T cell receptor beta chain was counted at least ten times. This sample stems from a study of regulatory T cells in long-lasting Graves disease. Researchers made TCR beta libraries by using iRepertoire HTBI primers and running Arm-PCR on CDR3 regions. Each CDR3 protein gets one entry after TCRdb re-called the multiplex PCR reads with MiXCR. Altogether around 500,000 distinct CDR3 sequences are present, roughly 14% being singletons, with the ten largest covering 8.5% to 10%. The sample's time point: newly diagnosed GD, antithyroid drugs for less than 3 months. Construction of the TCR library relied on RNA isolated from PBMCs. Germline V gene lookup returns CDR1 SNHLY and CDR2 FYNNEI. The germline V and J ends were trimmed by 3 bases and 4 bases, with 8 bases remaining between them. The CDR3 is 13 residues long. The same data also contributed to another study, on T cells in Graves' hyperthyroidism and ophthalmopathy.

The specimen was peripheral blood mononuclear cells (PBMCs), collected at new diagnosis, from a patient treated with antithyroid drugs. V usage is TRBV2 and J usage is TRBJ2-3; D uncertain. This receptor was obtained from a man aged 25-45 years with Graves disease. The CDR3 spells CASSDSQSDTQYF. The CDR3 bases are TGTGCCAGCAGTGATAGTCAATCAGATACGCAGTATTTT. The variable domain in full, with the rest retrieved from reference TRBV2 and TRBJ2-3, is EPEVTQTPSHQVTQMGQEVILRCVPISNHLYFYWYRQILGQKVEFLVSFYNNEISEKSEIFDDQFSVERPDGSNFTLKIRSTKLEDSAMYFCASSDSQSDTQYFGPGTRLTVL.